One sample yielded the 19 T cell receptor beta chains listed below, sequenced in a study of cytomegalovirus exposure and HLA in healthy donors. PCR was performed using 60 Vbeta and 13 Jbeta primers. Sequencing was performed with immunoSEQ multiplex PCR; in TCRdb, only in-frame clones are kept and a portion is missing. In the table there are 85,000 to 120,000 clones, approximately 64% of which are singletons. Sequencing input: PBMCs. The receptors were gathered from a human donor in good health.

About this clone: The sample holds other DNA sequences that translate to the same CDR3. The chain carries TRBV19 and TRBJ2-7, with TRBD1 matching 9 bases. Germline V gives CDR1 LNHDA, CDR2 SQIVND (reference sequence). This CDR3 has 14 residues. V trimming: 7 bases; J trimming: 3 bases; junction bases outside the gene matches: 7. This chain's CDR3 is CASTPTGGIYEQYF. The DNA of the CDR3 is TGTGCCAGTACTCCGACAGGGGGAATCTACGAGCAGTACTTC. The variable domain in full, completed from reference TRBV19 and TRBJ2-7, reads DGGITQSPKYLFRKEGQNVTLSCEQNLNHDAMYWYRQDPGQGLRLIYYSQIVNDFQKGDIAEGYSVSREKKESFPLTVTSAQKNPTAFYLCASTPTGGIYEQYFGPGTRLTVT.

V usage is TRBV6-1 and J usage is TRBJ1-1; D is ambiguous. CDR3 length equals 12 residues. Trimming removed 10 bases from V and 5 bases from J, with 14 bases in between. CDR1 and CDR2 from the germline V gene are MNHNS and SASEGT. CDR3 bases: TGTGCCACCTCCCCCTGGGCGACTGAAGCTTTCTTT. Translating it yields CATSPWATEAFF.

In this sample, this clone turned up a few times. Different DNA sequences within this sample yield the same CDR3. The rearrangement links TRBV29-1 to TRBJ2-1; TRBD1 matches 11 bases. From germline, CDR1 is SQVTM and CDR2 ANQGSEA. J lost 3 bases, V lost 6 bases, and 1 base had no gene match. The CDR3 consists of 13 residues. CDR3 sequence reads: CSVGTGGYNEQFF. The DNA of the CDR3 is TGCAGCGTCGGGACAGGGGGCTACAATGAGCAGTTCTTC.

The chain has TRBV9 and TRBJ2-5; no firm D call. This CDR3 region has 14 residues. Germline V gene data show CDR1 as SGDLS and CDR2 as YYNGEE. The V and J ends lost 0 bases and 2 bases respectively, with 8 bases between them. The CDR3 DNA reads as TGTGCCAGCAGCGTAGCTACGGAGCAAGAGACCCAGTACTTC. Protein: CASSVATEQETQYF.

The rearrangement links TRBV18 to TRBJ2-2, with TRBD1 matching over 11 bases. The junction had 4 bases not matched to a gene; V was cut back by 6 bases and J by 4 bases. Germline values: CDR1 KGHSH, CDR2 LQKENI. This CDR3 spans 15 amino acids. The CDR3 loop reads CASSPDRGLTGELFF. The CDR3 coding sequence is TGTGCCAGCTCCCCGGACAGGGGGCTCACCGGGGAGCTGTTTTTT. Full variable domain (remainder filled in from reference TRBV18 and TRBJ2-2): NAGVMQNPRHLVRRRGQEARLRCSPMKGHSHVYWYRQLPEEGLKFMVYLQKENIIDESGMPKERFSAEFPKEGPSILRIQQVVRGDSAAYFCASSPDRGLTGELFFGEGSRLTVL.

This rearrangement joins TRBV27 to TRBJ2-1; TRBD2 matches 7 bases. The CDR3 contains 16 residues. V shed 1 base, J shed 3 bases, and the junction held 6 bases outside the gene matches. From germline, CDR1 is MNHEY and CDR2 SMNVEV (reference sequence). CDR3 in DNA: TGTGCCAGCAGTTTATTTAGTGCGGGAGTCTACAATGAGCAGTTCTTC. Its protein is CASSLFSAGVYNEQFF.

V usage is TRBV6-7 and J usage is TRBJ1-1; D ambiguous. TRBV6-7 is an ORF, with its function uncertain. V lost 0 bases to trimming and J lost 1 base, with 12 bases between them. The CDR3 extends over 16 amino acids. The DNA of the CDR3 is TGTGCCAGCAGTTACTCGAAATGGACTTCGAACACTGAAGCTTTCTTT. This codes for CASSYSKWTSNTEAFF.

The genes are TRBV2 and TRBJ2-1, with TRBD2 matching 8 bases. The CDR3 length is 16 residues. J gave up 8 bases and V 3 bases, and 12 bases lay outside the gene matches. The germline CDR1 and CDR2 sequences are SNHLY and FYNNEI. This CDR3 is CASSDQTSGGVDEQFF. In DNA, the CDR3 is TGTGCCAGCAGTGACCAAACTAGCGGAGGCGTCGATGAGCAGTTCTTC.

A few counts support this clone. CDR3 protein: CASSLDSGIRGYGYTF. For the CDR3, the DNA is TGTGCCAGCAGCTTAGACTCCGGGATCCGGGGCTATGGCTACACCTTC. The chain joins TRBV7-8 to TRBJ1-2, with D uncertain. The germline V gene encodes CDR1 SGHVS and CDR2 FQNEAQ. The CDR3 spans 16 residues. Trimming removed 1 base at V and 4 bases at J, with 16 bases between.

The chain links TRBV6-6 to TRBJ2-3; a weak D match, TRBD1 (5 bases). Germline V CDR1 and CDR2: MNHNY, SVGAGI (reference sequence). The CDR3 is 16 residues long. V lost 7 bases and J lost 2, with 19 bases in between. Written as DNA, the CDR3 is TGTGCCAGCACCGCAAAAGGGGCCGTCTTCACAGATACGCAGTATTTT. Protein product: CASTAKGAVFTDTQYF.

This sequence joins TRBV6-6 and TRBJ2-7; D might be TRBD2 (5 bases). Between the trimmed V and J ends, which lost 2 bases and 0 bases, there was a span of 11 bases. The CDR3 length is 15 residues. Per germline, CDR1 MNHNY and CDR2 SVGAGI (reference sequence). The chain's CDR3 is CASSYGLSGSYEQYF. Here the CDR3 DNA reads TGTGCCAGCAGTTACGGGCTCAGCGGCTCCTACGAGCAGTACTTC.

The chain couples TRBV19 to TRBJ1-5; 9 bases agree with TRBD1. This CDR3 has 15 amino acids. Per the germline V gene, CDR1 is LNHDA and CDR2 is SQIVND (reference sequence). The trim removed 10 bases at V and 2 bases at J, leaving 9 bases unmatched. The CDR3 region is CATDRQGVGNQPQHF. The CDR3 DNA is TGTGCCACCGACCGACAGGGGGTCGGCAATCAGCCCCAGCATTTT.

V usage is TRBV5-1 and J usage is TRBJ2-3; D uncertain. Per the germline V gene, CDR1 is SGHRS and CDR2 is YFSETQ. The CDR3 is made up of 14 amino acids. Trimming pared 0 bases from V and 4 bases from J, leaving 9 bases between. CDR3 residues: CASSLVASADTQYF. Written as DNA, the CDR3 is TGCGCCAGCAGCTTGGTGGCCAGCGCAGATACGCAGTATTTT.

The V call is TRBV5-1, the J call TRBJ2-3; possibly TRBD1 for D (5 bases). Germline CDR1 is SGHRS and CDR2 is YFSETQ. Deletions cut 4 bases from V and 6 bases from J, with 21 bases between. The CDR3 extends over 16 amino acids. The CDR3 DNA reads TGCGCCAGCAGCCCCACAGGACAACCGGGCGTGGATACGCAGTATTTT. As protein: CASSPTGQPGVDTQYF.

In this sample, this clone is medium-sized. The gene calls are TRBV7-9 and TRBJ2-3; D is unresolved. Trimming pared 3 bases from V and 2 bases from J, leaving 9 bases between. CDR1 and CDR2 (germline): SEHNR, FQNEAQ (reference sequence). The CDR3 runs 14 residues. CDR3 protein: CASSFLTATDTQYF. In DNA, the CDR3 is TGTGCCAGCAGCTTTCTTACAGCCACAGATACGCAGTATTTT.

In its sample, this clone was seen a few times. Other DNA sequences within the sample encode an identical CDR3. The V and J genes are TRBV13 and TRBJ2-1; D possibly corresponds to TRBD1 (6 bases). The CDR3 is 14 residues long. From germline, CDR1 is PRHDT and CDR2 FYEKMQ (reference sequence). Trimming removed 5 bases at V and 4 bases at J, with 12 bases between. The CDR3 is CASSPGQGYNEQFF. The DNA for the CDR3 is TGTGCCAGCAGCCCGGGCCAGGGGTACAATGAGCAGTTCTTC.

This clone appeared a few times. The J gene is TRBJ2-1, the V gene TRBV5-4, with TRBD2 matching 8 bases. Trimming at V came to 1 base and at J to 4 bases, leaving 16 bases not matched to a gene. CDR3 length equals 19 residues. CDR1 and CDR2 (germline): SGHNT, YYREEE (reference sequence). The CDR3 sequence is CASSLFLILAGGHYNEQFF. CDR3 DNA: TGTGCCAGCAGCTTGTTTCTAATACTGGCGGGAGGCCATTACAATGAGCAGTTCTTC.

The chain carries TRBV7-2 and TRBJ2-1, with TRBD2 matching 11 bases. CDR1 and CDR2 (germline): SGHTA, FQGNSA. V was clipped by 0 bases and J by 3 bases; unmatched bases: 4. This CDR3 has 17 amino acids. CDR3 DNA: TGTGCCAGCAGCTTAGCGTCCACTAGCGGGGGCTACAATGAGCAGTTCTTC. Protein: CASSLASTSGGYNEQFF.

This clone was seen only a few times. The gene calls are TRBV5-1 and TRBJ2-3; 10 nucleotides line up with TRBD2. CDR1 SGHRS and CDR2 YFSETQ come from the germline V gene. This CDR3 is 15 amino acids long. V dropped 2 bases and J dropped 6; count of bases not matched to a gene: 6. In DNA form, the CDR3 reads TGCGCCAGCAGCTTCCTAGCGGGAGTATCTGATACGCAGTATTTT. Translating it yields CASSFLAGVSDTQYF.